What follows is one T cell receptor beta chain and its context. What it binds is not known. Deletions cut 1 base from V and 3 bases from J, with 11 bases between. CDR3 length equals 14 residues. Germline CDR1 and CDR2: SGHRS and YFSETQ. The data stem from a study of shared clonotypes between healthy human individuals. Method: immunoSEQ multiplex PCR; TCRdb's copy keeps in-frame clones and lacks some. Of 1.6 million or so clones listed, 97% to 99% are singletons. The study's findings and limits: The generation probabilities recorded for non-shared clonotypes fell below those of clonotypes shared by all four donors.

The sequenced sample consisted of naive CD4+ T cells sorted from blood. The subset was: CD45RA+ positively selected. The rearrangement links TRBV5-1 to TRBJ2-7; TRBD2 is a possible D gene (6 bases). The sequence derives from a man younger than 40 in good health. The CDR3 loop is CASSLTVGLYEQYF. The DNA of the CDR3 is TGCGCCAGCAGCTTGACCGTGGGACTCTACGAGCAGTACTTC. The entire variable domain, with the rest obtained from reference TRBV5-1 and TRBJ2-7, is as follows: KAGVTQTPRYLIKTRGQQVTLSCSPISGHRSVSWYQQTPGQGLQFLFEYFSETQRNKGNFPGRFSGRQFSNSRSEMNVSTLELGDSALYLCASSLTVGLYEQYFGPGTRLTVT.